This T cell receptor beta chain originates from a study of blood T cell repertoires in COVID-19. Clones were sequenced by immunoSEQ multiplex PCR, and TCRdb holds only the in-frame ones, with some missing. Altogether hundreds of thousands of clones are present, roughly 89% being singletons, with the ten largest covering roughly 4%. Trimming shortened V by 2 bases and J by 5 bases, and 12 bases separated the two germline ends. Germline CDR1 and CDR2: MNHEY and SVGAGI. This CDR3 comprises 14 residues. The TCR comes from a woman aged 25 to 39 with acute or convalescent COVID-19. Sequencing was done on a sample of peripheral blood. J is TRBJ1-1 and V is TRBV6-5; D is perhaps TRBD1 (5 bases). The CDR3 DNA is TGTGCCAGCAGTTACGGAGACAGCAGAACTGAAGCTTTCTTT. This codes for CASSYGDSRTEAFF.